This T cell receptor beta chain was observed in a study of T cell responses to AZD1222 COVID-19 vaccine. TCRdb keeps only in-frame clones here, not all; method: immunoSEQ multiplex PCR. The table records some 100,000 clones, roughly 89% of them present only once. This clone was counted a few times. Its specificity is unknown. From germline, CDR1 is SGHNT and CDR2 YYREEE (reference sequence). Trimming pared 0 bases from V and 2 bases from J, leaving 6 bases between. The CDR3 is 14 residues long. General study results and limits: Repertoires were sampled only after the peak T cell response. Close to half of all spike-specific TCRs reportedly target regions of the variants that are unmutated.

The rearrangement uses TRBV5-4 and TRBJ1-3; no clear D. The specimen comprised peripheral blood, sampled on day 0 of AZD1222 vaccination. The receptor was isolated from an adult in good health. The DNA of the CDR3 is TGTGCCAGCAGCTTGGCGCTCACTGGAAACACCATATATTTT. Its protein is CASSLALTGNTIYF.